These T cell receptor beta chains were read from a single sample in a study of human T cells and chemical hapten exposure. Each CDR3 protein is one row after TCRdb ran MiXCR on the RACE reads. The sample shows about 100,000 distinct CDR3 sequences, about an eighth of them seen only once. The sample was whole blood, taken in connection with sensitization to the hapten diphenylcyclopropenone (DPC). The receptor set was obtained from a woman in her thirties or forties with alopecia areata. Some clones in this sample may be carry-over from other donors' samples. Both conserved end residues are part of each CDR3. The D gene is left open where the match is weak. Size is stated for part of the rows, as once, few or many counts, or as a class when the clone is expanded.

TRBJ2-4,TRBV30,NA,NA,CAWSRGVGNIQYF,TGTGCCTGGAGTCGGGGAGTCGGGAACATTCAGTACTTC
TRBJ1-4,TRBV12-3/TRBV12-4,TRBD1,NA,CASSFLVGGANEKLFF,TGTGCCAGCAGTTTTCTCGTAGGGGGCGCGAATGAAAAACTGTTTTTT
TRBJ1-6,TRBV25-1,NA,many,CASSEYRGVRSPLHF,TGTGCCAGCAGTGAATATAGAGGGGTGAGATCACCCCTCCACTTT
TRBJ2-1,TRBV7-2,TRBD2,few,CASSPGPGLAGFEQFF,TGTGCCAGCAGCCCCGGTCCAGGACTAGCGGGATTTGAGCAGTTCTTC
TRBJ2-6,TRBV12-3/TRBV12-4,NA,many,CASSFASGSGANVLTF,TGTGCCAGCAGTTTCGCGTCTGGCTCTGGGGCCAACGTCCTGACTTTC
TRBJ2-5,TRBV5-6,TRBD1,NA,CASSLGDSYQETQYF,TGTGCCAGCAGCTTGGGGGACAGCTACCAAGAGACCCAGTACTTC
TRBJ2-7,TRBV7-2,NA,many,CASSPPEDEQYF,TGTGCCAGCAGCCCCCCGGAGGACGAGCAGTACTTC
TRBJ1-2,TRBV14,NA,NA,CASSQEAALPYGYTF,TGTGCCAGCAGCCAAGAAGCGGCCTTACCTTATGGCTACACCTTC
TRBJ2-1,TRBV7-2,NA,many,CASSLRSQTEQFF,TGTGCCAGCAGCCTCCGGTCCCAGACTGAGCAGTTCTTC
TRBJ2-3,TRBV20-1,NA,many,CSAPGTDTQYF,TGCAGTGCACCGGGCACAGATACGCAGTATTTT
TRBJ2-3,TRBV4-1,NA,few,CASRYRDTGTDTQYF,TGCGCCAGCAGATACCGGGACACTGGCACAGATACGCAGTATTTT
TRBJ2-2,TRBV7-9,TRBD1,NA,CASSRTTGAPNTGELFF,TGTGCCAGCAGCCGTACAACAGGGGCACCTAACACCGGGGAGCTGTTTTTT
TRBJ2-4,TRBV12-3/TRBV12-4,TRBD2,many,CASSSPSGIKNIQYF,TGTGCCAGCAGTTCCCCTAGCGGGATCAAAAACATTCAGTACTTC
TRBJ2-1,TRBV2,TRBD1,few,CASSGQGPTVNEQFF,TGTGCCAGCAGTGGACAGGGCCCGACGGTCAATGAGCAGTTCTTC
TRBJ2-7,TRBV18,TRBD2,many,CASSPPLAAPYEQYF,TGTGCCAGCTCACCACCACTAGCGGCGCCCTACGAGCAGTACTTC
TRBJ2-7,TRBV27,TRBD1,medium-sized,CASRSQGASNDEQYF,TGTGCCAGCAGGTCACAGGGGGCAAGTAATGACGAGCAGTACTTC
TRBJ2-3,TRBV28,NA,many,CASTLGGAHTDTQYF,TGTGCCAGCACCCTTGGCGGAGCGCACACAGATACGCAGTATTTT